This paragraph covers one T cell receptor (beta chain) sequence. No antigen is known for it. TCRdb called the 5' RACE reads again in MiXCR, with one record for every CDR3 protein. The sample shows over 15,000 distinct CDR3 sequences, about 6% of them seen only once. This sample was taken from a study of spatial heterogeneity in lung cancer. Across the study: A T cell module score from matched bulk RNA-seq correlated strongly with TCR transcript counts in tumor regions. The study, taken as a whole, reports: Tumoral mutation counts were tracked by counts of expanded intratumoral alpha and beta TCRs. Among tumor T cells, estimated coverage was around 6.8% for alpha chains and 12% to 15% for beta chains.

Specified time point: sample taken at primary tumor resection. The TCR sequence derives from a female donor with early-stage non-small cell lung cancer. The input for sequencing was lung tumor tissue, taken at surgery.

CDR3 loop: CSAHEGSTNEKLFF. As DNA, the CDR3 is TGCAGCGCCCATGAGGGATCAACTAATGAAAAACTGTTTTTT. The rearrangement links TRBV29-1 to TRBJ1-4; D not resolved. CDR3 length: 14 amino acids. The germline gives CDR1 SQVTM, CDR2 ANQGSEA. V dropped 7 bases and J dropped 0 bases, with 12 bases sitting between them.